This paragraph covers one TCR beta chain sequence. Antigen unknown. This record comes from a study of shared clonotypes between healthy human individuals. The overall study: Researchers assigned three CD4 naive, three CD4 memory, two CD8 naive and one CD8 memory plate to each donor. The study's findings and limits: It was anticipated that sequencing depth would influence how many clonotypes donors shared.

CDR1 MDHEN and CDR2 SYDVKM come from the germline V gene. The CDR3 contains 16 residues. V shed 5 bases and J 1 base; nucleotides not matched to a gene: 8. This was a deep-level run. Here immunoSEQ multiplex PCR was the method, and the copy in TCRdb shows in-frame clones only, minus some. The table lists about a million clones, 60% to 85% of them singletons. Donors were Caucasian adults residing in Nashville, Tennessee, USA. This clonotype originated in a man between 18 and 29 years old in good health. The material sequenced was memory CD4+ T cells sorted from blood. Subset reported: CD45RA-negative fraction. The rearrangement links TRBV28 to TRBJ1-1; 9 bases match TRBD1. The CDR3 nucleotides read TGTGCCAGCAGTCGAGGCCCGACAGGGGGGAACACTGAAGCTTTCTTT. The encoded protein is CASSRGPTGGNTEAFF.